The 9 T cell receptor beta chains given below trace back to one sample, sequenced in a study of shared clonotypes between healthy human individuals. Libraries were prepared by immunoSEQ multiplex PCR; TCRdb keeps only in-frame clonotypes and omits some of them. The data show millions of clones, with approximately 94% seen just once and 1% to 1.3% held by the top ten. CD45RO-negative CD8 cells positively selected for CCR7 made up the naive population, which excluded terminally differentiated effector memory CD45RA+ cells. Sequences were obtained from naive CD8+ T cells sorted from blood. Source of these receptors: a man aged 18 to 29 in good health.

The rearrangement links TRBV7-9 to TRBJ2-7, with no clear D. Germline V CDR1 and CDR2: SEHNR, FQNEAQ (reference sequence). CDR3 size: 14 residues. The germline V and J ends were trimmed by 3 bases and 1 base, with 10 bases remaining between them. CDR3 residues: CASSFLSASYEQYF. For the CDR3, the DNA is TGTGCCAGCAGCTTTCTGTCAGCTTCCTACGAGCAGTACTTC.

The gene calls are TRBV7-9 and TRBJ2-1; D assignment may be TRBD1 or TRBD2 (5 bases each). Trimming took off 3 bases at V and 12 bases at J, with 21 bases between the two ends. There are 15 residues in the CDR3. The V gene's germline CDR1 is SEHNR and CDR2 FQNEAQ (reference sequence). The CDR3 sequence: CASSFTSGTESWQFF. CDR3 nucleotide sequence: TGTGCCAGCAGCTTCACCTCCGGGACGGAAAGTTGGCAGTTCTTC.

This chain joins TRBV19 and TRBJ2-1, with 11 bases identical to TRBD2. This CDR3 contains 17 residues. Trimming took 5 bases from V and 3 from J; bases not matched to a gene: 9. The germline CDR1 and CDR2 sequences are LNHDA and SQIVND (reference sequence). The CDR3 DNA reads TGTGCCAGTAGTCCGGGGACTAGCGGTACCAACTACAATGAGCAGTTCTTC. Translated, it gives CASSPGTSGTNYNEQFF.

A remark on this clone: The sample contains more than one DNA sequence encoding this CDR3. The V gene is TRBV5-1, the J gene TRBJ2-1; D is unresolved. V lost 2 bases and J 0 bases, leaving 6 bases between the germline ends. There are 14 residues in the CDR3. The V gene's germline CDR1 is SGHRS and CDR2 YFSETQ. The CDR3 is CASSFRSSYNEQFF. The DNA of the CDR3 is TGCGCCAGCAGCTTTAGGAGCTCCTACAATGAGCAGTTCTTC.

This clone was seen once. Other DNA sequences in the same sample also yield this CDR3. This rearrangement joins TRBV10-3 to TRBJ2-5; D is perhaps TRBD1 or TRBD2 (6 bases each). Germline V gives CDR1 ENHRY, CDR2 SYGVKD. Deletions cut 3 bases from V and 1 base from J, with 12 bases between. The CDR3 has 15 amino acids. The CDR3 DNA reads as TGTGCCATCAGTGACCCAAGGGGGGTCCAAGAGACCCAGTACTTC. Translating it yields CAISDPRGVQETQYF.

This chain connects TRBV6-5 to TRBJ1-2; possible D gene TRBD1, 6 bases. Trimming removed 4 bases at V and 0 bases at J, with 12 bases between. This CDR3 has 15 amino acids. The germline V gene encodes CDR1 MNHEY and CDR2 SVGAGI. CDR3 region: CASSSRTVANYGYTF. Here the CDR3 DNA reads TGTGCCAGCAGTTCCAGGACAGTAGCTAACTATGGCTACACCTTC.

CDR3 sequence reads: CASSQDKETGRSYEQYF. The DNA of the CDR3 is TGCGCCAGCAGCCAAGATAAGGAAACAGGGCGTTCCTACGAGCAGTACTTC. The genes are TRBV4-1 and TRBJ2-7; TRBD1 is a possible D gene (6 bases). This CDR3 comprises 17 residues. Trimming took off 0 bases at V and 1 base at J, with 16 bases between the two ends. The V gene's germline CDR1 is MGHRA and CDR2 YSYEKL.

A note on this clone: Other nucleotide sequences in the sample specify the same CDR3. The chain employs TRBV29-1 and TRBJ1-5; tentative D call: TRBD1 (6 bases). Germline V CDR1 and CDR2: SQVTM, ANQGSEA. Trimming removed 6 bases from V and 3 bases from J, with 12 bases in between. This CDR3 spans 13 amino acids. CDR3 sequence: CSVAGGSNQPQHF. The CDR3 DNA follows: TGCAGCGTCGCCGGGGGCTCCAATCAGCCCCAGCATTTT.

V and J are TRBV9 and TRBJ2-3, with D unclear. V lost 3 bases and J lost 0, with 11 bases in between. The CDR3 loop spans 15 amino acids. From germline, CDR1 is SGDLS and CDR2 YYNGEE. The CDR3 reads CASSASTSSTDTQYF. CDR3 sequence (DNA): TGTGCCAGCAGCGCGAGTACAAGTAGCACAGATACGCAGTATTTT.